Given below is one T cell receptor beta chain in context. This record belongs to a study of T cells in localized non-small cell lung cancer. The V gene's germline CDR1 is SGHNT and CDR2 YYREEE (reference sequence). This CDR3 has 15 amino acids. V lost 0 bases and J 5 bases, leaving 14 bases between the germline ends. Profiling relied on immunoSEQ multiplex PCR, and the TCRdb table lists in-frame clones only, not all of them. This table has about 59,000 clones, about 90% appearing once. The sequencing here drew on peripheral blood, taken before any cancer treatment. This clonotype was obtained from a man aged 35-69 years with stage I squamous cell lung carcinoma. The rearrangement links TRBV5-4 to TRBJ2-5; D possibly corresponds to TRBD2 (6 bases). CDR3 nucleotide sequence: TGTGCCAGCAGCTTGGGGGAACAAGGGAGGGAGACCCAGTACTTC. Translation: CASSLGEQGRETQYF. Combining the CDR3 with reference TRBV5-4 and TRBJ2-5 gives the whole variable domain ETGVTQSPTHLIKTRGQQVTLRCSSQSGHNTVSWYQQALGQGPQFIFQYYREEENGRGNFPPRFSGLQFPNYSSELNVNALELDDSALYLCASSLGEQGRETQYFGPGTRLLVL.